These 5 T cell receptor beta chains were all obtained from the same sample, sequenced in a study of blood T cell repertoires in COVID-19. Measured with immunoSEQ multiplex PCR; TCRdb has only the in-frame clones, and not every one. The sample holds 20,000 or so clones, about nine tenths seen once. Sequenced: peripheral blood. The source is a man aged 70 or older with active COVID-19.

V is TRBV6-5 and J is TRBJ2-5; 7 nucleotides match TRBD2. The CDR3 is 16 amino acids. The ends lost 2 bases at V and 5 bases at J; junction bases unmatched: 11. In germline, CDR1 is MNHEY, CDR2 SVGAGI. Here the CDR3 DNA reads TGTGCCAGCAGTTACGGGAGTGCGGGGGTTGGTGAGACCCAGTACTTC. Translation gives CASSYGSAGVGETQYF.

DNA for the CDR3: TGTGCCAGCAGTGAAGAGACAGGGTATGGCTACACCTTC. Its translation is CASSEETGYGYTF. The genes are TRBV2 and TRBJ1-2; 7 bases are shared with TRBD1. J was trimmed by 5 bases and V by 1 base; bases with no gene match: 1. Germline-derived CDR1 and CDR2 are SNHLY and FYNNEI. CDR3 size: 13 residues.

The rearrangement links TRBV9 to TRBJ2-1, with D maybe TRBD2 (7 bases). The germline CDR1 and CDR2 sequences are SGDLS and YYNGEE. Trimming cost V 3 bases and J 2 bases, with 15 bases left between them. This CDR3 has 16 residues. CDR3 region: CASSGQGGVTYNEQFF. DNA for the CDR3: TGTGCCAGCAGCGGACAAGGGGGGGTTACCTACAATGAGCAGTTCTTC.

The genes are TRBV11-3 and TRBJ2-1; 8 positions agree with TRBD2. In germline, CDR1 is SGHNT, CDR2 YENEEA. The CDR3 contains 16 residues. With V trimmed by 5 bases and J by 5 bases, 11 bases remained unmatched. The CDR3 loop reads CASSPGLEVVHNEQFF. The CDR3 coding sequence is TGTGCCAGCAGCCCGGGACTAGAGGTAGTTCACAATGAGCAGTTCTTC.

The genes are TRBV4-3 and TRBJ2-7; weak D call: TRBD1 (6 bases). This CDR3 is 14 amino acids long. CDR1 and CDR2 (germline): LGHNA, YSLEER. Trimming pared 6 bases from V and 3 bases from J, leaving 15 bases between. As DNA, the CDR3 is TGCGCCAGCAGTCAGGACAGAGCTTTCTACGAGCAGTACTTC. Amino acid sequence: CASSQDRAFYEQYF.